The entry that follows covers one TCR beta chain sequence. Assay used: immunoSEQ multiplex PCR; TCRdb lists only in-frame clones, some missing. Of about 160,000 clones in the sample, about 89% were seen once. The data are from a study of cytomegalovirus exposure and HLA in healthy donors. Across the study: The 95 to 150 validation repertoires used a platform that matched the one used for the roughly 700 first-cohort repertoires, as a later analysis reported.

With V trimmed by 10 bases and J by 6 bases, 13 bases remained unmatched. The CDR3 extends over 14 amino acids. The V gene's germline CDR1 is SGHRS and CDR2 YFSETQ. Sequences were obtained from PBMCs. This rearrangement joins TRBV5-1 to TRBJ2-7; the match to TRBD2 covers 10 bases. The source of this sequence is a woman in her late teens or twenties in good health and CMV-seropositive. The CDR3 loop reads CASSLAGERGEQYF. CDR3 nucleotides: TGCGCCTCTAGTCTAGCGGGAGAAAGGGGCGAGCAGTACTTC. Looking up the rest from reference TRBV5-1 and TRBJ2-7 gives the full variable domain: KAGVTQTPRYLIKTRGQQVTLSCSPISGHRSVSWYQQTPGQGLQFLFEYFSETQRNKGNFPGRFSGRQFSNSRSEMNVSTLELGDSALYLCASSLAGERGEQYFGPGTRLTVT.